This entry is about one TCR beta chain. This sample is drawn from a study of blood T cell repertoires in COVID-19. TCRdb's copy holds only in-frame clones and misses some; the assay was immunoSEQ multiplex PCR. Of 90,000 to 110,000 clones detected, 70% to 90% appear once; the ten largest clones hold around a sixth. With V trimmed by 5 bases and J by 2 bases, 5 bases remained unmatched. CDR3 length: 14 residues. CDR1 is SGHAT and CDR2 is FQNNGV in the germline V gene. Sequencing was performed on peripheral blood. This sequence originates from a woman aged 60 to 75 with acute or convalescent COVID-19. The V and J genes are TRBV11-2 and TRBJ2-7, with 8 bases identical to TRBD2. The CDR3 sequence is CASSAGTRTYEQYF. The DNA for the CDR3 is TGTGCCAGCAGCGCCGGGACTAGGACCTACGAGCAGTACTTC.